The 30 T cell receptor beta chains below all came from one sample that was sequenced in a study of shared clonotypes between healthy human individuals. This table comes from immunoSEQ multiplex PCR, and its TCRdb copy is limited to in-frame clones, with some not included. Here the sample spans hundreds of thousands of clones, around 77% being singletons. Specimen: PBMCs. Every receptor here comes from a woman between 40 and 50 years old in good health. Some clones in this sample may be carry-over from other donors' samples.

V usage is TRBV29-1 and J usage is TRBJ1-1, with unresolved D. Per germline, CDR1 SQVTM and CDR2 ANQGSEA. Trimming pared 3 bases from V and 1 base from J, leaving 3 bases between. The CDR3 length is 11 residues. The CDR3 nucleotides read TGCAGCGTTGAGGGGAACACTGAAGCTTTCTTT. Translated, it gives CSVEGNTEAFF. Full variable domain (outside the CDR3, taken from reference TRBV29-1 and TRBJ1-1): SAVISQKPSRDICQRGTSLTIQCQVDSQVTMMFWYRQQPGQSLTLIATANQGSEATYESGFVIDKFPISRPNLTFSTLTVSNMSPEDSSIYLCSVEGNTEAFFGQGTRLTVV.

The rearrangement links TRBV7-2 to TRBJ1-5; D not resolved. Germline values: CDR1 SGHTA, CDR2 FQGNSA. Between the trimmed V and J ends, which lost 1 base and 9 bases, there was a span of 10 bases. CDR3 size: 13 residues. CDR3 coding DNA: TGTGCCAGCAGCTTAGAAGCCGCGACGCCCCAGCATTTT. Translation gives CASSLEAATPQHF.

This clone occurred a few times. A read error is likely here: a far larger clone is one base away. The chain links TRBV30 to TRBJ1-5, with D maybe TRBD1 (6 bases). Germline values: CDR1 GTSNPN, CDR2 SVGIG (reference sequence). The CDR3 consists of 15 residues. V lost 5 bases and J 2 bases, leaving 16 bases between the germline ends. The CDR3 coding sequence is TGTGCCTGGGCCGGGGCAGGGGTGCGCAATCAGCCCCAGCATTTT. This gives the protein CAWAGAGVRNQPQHF.

The chain combines TRBV5-5 with TRBJ2-7; a possible D gene is TRBD2 (5 bases). Between the trimmed V and J ends, which lost 1 base and 3 bases, there was a span of 14 bases. The CDR3 consists of 15 residues. Germline lookup yields CDR1 SGHKS and CDR2 YYEKEE (reference sequence). CDR3 residues: CASSLLLGFLYEQYF. The CDR3 DNA reads as TGTGCCAGCAGCTTGCTACTAGGGTTCCTCTACGAGCAGTACTTC.

The chain recombines TRBV29-1 with TRBJ1-2; 7 bases fit TRBD1. Germline V gene sequence: CDR1 SQVTM, CDR2 ANQGSEA. V shed 4 bases and J 7 bases; nucleotides not matched to a gene: 6. The CDR3 loop spans 12 amino acids. The CDR3 protein is CSVGGTAGGYTF. Here the CDR3 DNA reads TGCAGCGTTGGGGGGACAGCGGGTGGCTACACCTTC. The full variable domain, rest sourced from reference TRBV29-1 and TRBJ1-2, is SAVISQKPSRDICQRGTSLTIQCQVDSQVTMMFWYRQQPGQSLTLIATANQGSEATYESGFVIDKFPISRPNLTFSTLTVSNMSPEDSSIYLCSVGGTAGGYTFGSGTRLTVV.

The rearrangement links TRBV16 to TRBJ2-2, with 12 bases matching TRBD2. Germline CDR1 reads KGHSY; CDR2 reads FQNENV. The CDR3 is 17 amino acids. The V segment lost 4 bases and the J segment 2 bases; nucleotides outside the gene matches: 5. In DNA form, the CDR3 reads TGTGCCAGCAGCCCTCCGGGACTAGCGGGCAACACCGGGGAGCTGTTTTTT. It translates to CASSPPGLAGNTGELFF.

The J gene is TRBJ2-1, the V gene TRBV9, with D unresolved. Germline V lookup: CDR1 SGDLS, CDR2 YYNGEE. This CDR3 region has 8 residues. The CDR3 spells CPNNEQFF. The CDR3 DNA reads TGTCCCAACAATGAGCAGTTCTTC.

V usage is TRBV7-2 and J usage is TRBJ2-2; 9 bases are shared with TRBD2. This CDR3 is 17 amino acids long. V lost 1 base to trimming and J lost 2 bases; unmatched junction nucleotides: 5. Germline V lookup: CDR1 SGHTA, CDR2 FQGNSA. The CDR3 DNA reads TGTGCCAGCAGCTTAGGGCGGGGACTAGCAAACACCGGGGAGCTGTTTTTT. Protein: CASSLGRGLANTGELFF.

The chain carries TRBV18 and TRBJ2-1; D remains unclear. This CDR3 spans 14 amino acids. CDR1 and CDR2 (germline): KGHSH, LQKENI. Trimming took off 2 bases at V and 3 bases at J, with 8 bases between the two ends. CDR3 sequence reads: CASSPAIGYNEQFF. CDR3 DNA: TGTGCCAGCTCACCAGCTATTGGCTACAATGAGCAGTTCTTC.

The genes are TRBV4-1 and TRBJ2-7; tentative D call: TRBD2 (6 bases). Germline V lookup: CDR1 MGHRA, CDR2 YSYEKL. V was shortened by 4 bases and J by 2 bases, with 24 bases between the two germline ends. CDR3 length: 18 residues. The CDR3 sequence: CASSPNSFGGIAPYEQYF. DNA for the CDR3: TGCGCCAGCAGCCCTAACTCTTTTGGCGGGATCGCCCCCTACGAGCAGTACTTC.

J is TRBJ2-1 and V is TRBV18, with D perhaps TRBD1 or TRBD2 (5 bases each). V lost 3 bases and J 7 bases, leaving 16 bases between the germline ends. In germline, CDR1 is KGHSH, CDR2 LQKENI. The CDR3 runs 15 residues. The CDR3 is CASSPGQGGQNEQFF. In DNA form, the CDR3 reads TGTGCCAGCTCACCGGGGCAGGGCGGGCAAAATGAGCAGTTCTTC. The variable domain in full, completed from reference TRBV18 and TRBJ2-1, reads NAGVMQNPRHLVRRRGQEARLRCSPMKGHSHVYWYRQLPEEGLKFMVYLQKENIIDESGMPKERFSAEFPKEGPSILRIQQVVRGDSAAYFCASSPGQGGQNEQFFGPGTRLTVL.

Comments on this clone: Since a far larger clone is one base different, this is likely a read error. The chain couples TRBV28 to TRBJ1-5; D unclear. The germline V gene encodes CDR1 MDHEN and CDR2 SYDVKM. The CDR3 totals 15 residues. Trimming stripped 5 bases from V and 5 bases from J, with 16 bases between. Here the CDR3 DNA reads TGTGCCAGCAGTACCCCCGGACGGGTCGATCAGCCCCAGCATTTT. Its translation: CASSTPGRVDQPQHF. Complete variable domain (other parts from reference TRBV28 and TRBJ1-5): DVKVTQSSRYLVKRTGEKVFLECVQDMDHENMFWYRQDPGLGLRLIYFSYDVKMKEKGDIPEGYSVSREKKERFSLILESASTNQTSMYLCASSTPGRVDQPQHFGDGTRLSIL.

Comments on this clone: This likely stems from a read error, as it lies one base from a far larger clone. Different DNA sequences within this sample yield the same CDR3. The V and J genes are TRBV30 and TRBJ2-5; 9 positions match TRBD2. This CDR3 spans 13 amino acids. Losses at the gene ends were 5 bases for V and 8 bases for J; bases not matched to a gene: 9. In germline, CDR1 is GTSNPN, CDR2 SVGIG (reference sequence). The CDR3 loop is CAWRRAGGQTQYF. The CDR3 DNA reads as TGTGCCTGGCGCCGGGCGGGGGGGCAAACCCAGTACTTC.

The chain couples TRBV2 to TRBJ2-7; D remains ambiguous. V gave up 7 bases and J gave up 7 bases, with 8 bases separating them. There are 10 residues in the CDR3. Germline V gene lookup returns CDR1 SNHLY and CDR2 FYNNEI. CDR3 sequence: CASILVEQYF. The DNA of the CDR3 is TGTGCCAGCATCTTGGTTGAGCAGTACTTC.

V and J are TRBV14 and TRBJ2-7, with TRBD2 matching over 10 bases. Germline CDR1 is SGHDN and CDR2 is FVKESK. V shed 5 bases, J shed 7 bases, and the junction held 11 bases outside the gene matches. This CDR3 has 15 residues. The CDR3 DNA follows: TGTGCCAGCAGCGTTCTAGCGGGAGAAGTCGGAGAGCAGTACTTC. It is translated as CASSVLAGEVGEQYF.

As to this clone: This likely came from a read error, as a far larger clone is one base away. The chain couples TRBV4-2 to TRBJ2-1; 7 nucleotides agree with TRBD2. The germline V gene has CDR1 LGHNA and CDR2 YNFKEQ. This CDR3 has 16 amino acids. In DNA, the CDR3 is TGTGCCAGCAGCCAGAGGGAGGCTAGCGGCTACAATGATCAGTTCTTC. Translated: CASSQREASGYNDQFF.

This clone came up a few times. The chain has TRBV9 and TRBJ1-1, with TRBD1 identical over 9 bases. The germline V gene encodes CDR1 SGDLS and CDR2 YYNGEE. V lost 3 bases, J lost 0 bases, and 9 bases stayed unmatched. This CDR3 region has 17 residues. The CDR3 protein is CASSARQGGKMNTEAFF. Here the CDR3 DNA reads TGTGCCAGCAGCGCCAGACAGGGGGGGAAAATGAACACTGAAGCTTTCTTT.

About this clone: With only one base between it and a far larger clone, this is likely a read error. The chain employs TRBV4-1 and TRBJ2-7; 13 nucleotides line up with TRBD2. The end of the DNA fits TRBJ2-5 better, so the J call may be wrong. Per the germline V gene, CDR1 is MGHRA and CDR2 is YSYEKL. The CDR3 runs 16 residues. The CDR3 DNA reads TGCGCCAGCAGGCGGACTAGCGGGAGTGGCCAAGGGACCCAGTACTTC. As protein: CASRRTSGSGQGTQYF.

On this clone itself: A read error is possible here, since a much larger clone lies one base away. Other nucleotide sequences from this sample produce the same CDR3. CDR3 residues: CASSMSRADEKLFF. The CDR3 nucleotides read TGTGCCAGTAGTATGAGTAGGGCGGACGAAAAACTGTTCTTT. This chain connects TRBV19 to TRBJ1-4; D gene unclear. Germline CDR1 and CDR2: LNHDA and SQIVND (reference sequence). This CDR3 has 14 amino acids.

This chain joins TRBV7-2 and TRBJ2-3; no reliable D call. The CDR3 runs to 14 residues. CDR1 and CDR2 (germline): SGHTA, FQGNSA. V was shortened by 0 bases and J by 6 bases, with 10 bases between the two germline ends. The CDR3 bases are TGTGCCAGCAGCTTAGCTTGGCAGTCGGATACGCAGTATTTT. It codes for CASSLAWQSDTQYF.

V and J are TRBV6-1 and TRBJ2-3; 7 nucleotides match TRBD1. This CDR3 comprises 15 residues. Germline assignment: CDR1 MNHNS and CDR2 SASEGT. The V segment lost 7 bases and the J segment 2 bases; nucleotides outside the gene matches: 9. CDR3 bases: TGTGCCAGCAAGGGACAGCTCACTTTCACAGATACGCAGTATTTT. Translation: CASKGQLTFTDTQYF.

This chain links TRBV7-2 with TRBJ2-5, with a tentative D call TRBD2 (6 bases). The CDR3 is 15 residues long. Germline V CDR1 and CDR2: SGHTA, FQGNSA. Trimming left V 0 bases short and J 2 bases short, with 10 bases between. In DNA form, the CDR3 reads TGTGCCAGCAGCTTAGCCGGGACTCGACAAGAGACCCAGTACTTC. Its translation is CASSLAGTRQETQYF.

This chain joins TRBV9 and TRBJ2-7, with TRBD2 identical over 14 bases. Germline trimming cut 3 bases from V and 12 bases from J; bases unmatched to any gene: 11. The CDR3 sequence is 15 residues long. Germline V lookup: CDR1 SGDLS, CDR2 YYNGEE. CDR3 loop: CASSATGTSGSQTYF. The CDR3 region has the DNA TGTGCCAGCAGCGCAACCGGGACTAGCGGGAGTCAGACGTACTTC.

Of note for this clone: With a much larger clone just one base away, this may be a read error. The V and J genes are TRBV5-4 and TRBJ2-3; TRBD2 agrees at 11 bases. Germline loops: CDR1 SGHNT, CDR2 YYREEE (reference sequence). There are 16 residues in the CDR3. With 3 bases clipped from V and 0 bases from J, the junction kept 3 bases outside the gene matches. In DNA form, the CDR3 reads TGTGCCAGCAGCTCCCGGACTAGCGGGAGCACAGATACGCAGTATTTT. Amino acids: CASSSRTSGSTDTQYF. The full variable domain, with the rest looked up from reference TRBV5-4 and TRBJ2-3, is ETGVTQSPTHLIKTRGQQVTLRCSSQSGHNTVSWYQQALGQGPQFIFQYYREEENGRGNFPPRFSGLQFPNYSSELNVNALELDDSALYLCASSSRTSGSTDTQYFGPGTRLTVL.

The V call is TRBV25-1, the J call TRBJ1-1; the D gene is possibly TRBD1 (6 bases). Germline lookup yields CDR1 MGHDK and CDR2 SYGVNS. This CDR3 has 13 residues. V lost 3 bases and J lost 7, with 12 bases in between. CDR3 nucleotides: TGTGCCAGCAGTGATACAGGGACGGTTGAAGCTTTCTTT. This codes for CASSDTGTVEAFF.

The chain joins TRBV6-6 to TRBJ1-2; D gene ambiguous. In germline, CDR1 is MNHNY, CDR2 SVGAGI (reference sequence). V was shortened by 2 bases and J by 8 bases, with 12 bases between the two germline ends. The CDR3 consists of 13 residues. In nucleotides, the CDR3 is TGTGCCAGCAGTTACGGGGAGGGAAGAGGCTACACCTTC. This gives the protein CASSYGEGRGYTF.

The chain uses TRBV4-1 and TRBJ2-1, with TRBD1 matching 7 bases. Germline assignment: CDR1 MGHRA and CDR2 YSYEKL. Losses at the gene ends were 2 bases for V and 0 bases for J; bases not matched to a gene: 13. The CDR3 spans 19 residues. The CDR3 protein is CASSQTHLPDRSSYNEQFF. The CDR3 nucleotides read TGCGCCAGCAGCCAAACACACCTCCCGGACAGGAGCTCCTACAATGAGCAGTTCTTC.

The chain recombines TRBV30 with TRBJ2-1, with TRBD2 matching 8 bases. Germline values: CDR1 GTSNPN, CDR2 SVGIG (reference sequence). This CDR3 has 16 residues. V dropped 1 base and J dropped 7; count of bases not matched to a gene: 12. DNA of the CDR3: TGTGCCTGGAGTGCTTTTAGCGGGGCGATGGGGAATGAGCAGTTCTTC. Its protein is CAWSAFSGAMGNEQFF.

Remarks on this clone: A read error may be the cause here, since a much bigger clone is one base away. The chain combines TRBV5-1 with TRBJ2-5; D gene unclear. The ends were cut back, 4 bases at V and 1 base at J, with 17 bases in the middle. This CDR3 is 16 amino acids long. Per the germline V gene, CDR1 is SGHRS and CDR2 is YFSETQ. CDR3 nucleotides: TGCGCCAGCAGCCCCGGTGGCATGAAGTCCCAAGAGACCCAGTACTTC. As protein: CASSPGGMKSQETQYF.

This chain uses TRBV29-1 with TRBJ1-2, with D maybe TRBD1 (5 bases). CDR3 length: 12 amino acids. V was shortened by 0 bases and J by 6 bases, with 8 bases between the two germline ends. Germline-derived CDR1 and CDR2 are SQVTM and ANQGSEA. The CDR3: CSVEDQGHGYTF. The CDR3 coding sequence is TGCAGCGTTGAAGATCAGGGACATGGCTACACCTTC.